These 18 T cell receptor beta chains share one sample of origin, sequenced in a study of graft-versus-host responses after intestinal transplantation. The table came from immunoSEQ multiplex PCR; TCRdb's copy has only in-frame clones and leaves some out. Of about 57,000 clones in the sample, roughly 89% were seen once. Sequencing used PBMCs, obtained 26 days after transplant. The source of these receptors is a human patient who received an intestinal transplant, so some T cells may come from the graft donor.

V gene TRBV5-1 combines with J gene TRBJ2-7, with D tentatively TRBD1 (6 bases). V was clipped by 4 bases and J by 2 bases, with 22 bases between them. The CDR3 is 17 residues long. Per the germline V gene, CDR1 is SGHRS and CDR2 is YFSETQ. In DNA, the CDR3 is TGCGCCAGCAGCAGCTTCATTCCGGGACATGGGGCCTACGAGCAGTACTTC. This codes for CASSSFIPGHGAYEQYF.

The chain uses TRBV27 and TRBJ2-4, with 10 bases fitting TRBD1. Germline V lookup: CDR1 MNHEY, CDR2 SMNVEV (reference sequence). Unmatched junction bases numbered 8, after V lost 6 bases and J lost 0 bases. The CDR3 consists of 17 residues. CDR3 in amino acids: CASSPGQGTLAKNIQYF. The DNA of the CDR3 is TGTGCCAGCAGCCCGGGACAGGGGACTTTAGCCAAAAACATTCAGTACTTC.

The chain joins TRBV21-1 to TRBJ1-5; the table's TRBD1 call for D was not verified on the DNA. TRBV21-1 is an annotated pseudogene. The CDR3 sequence is 13 residues long. CDR3 residues: CASSKAGDQPQHF. The CDR3, as DNA: TGTGCCAGCAGCAAAGCAGGGGATCAGCCCCAGCATTTT.

This sequence joins TRBV28 and TRBJ1-5; tentatively, D is TRBD1 (6 bases). The CDR3 loop spans 13 amino acids. Between the trimmed V and J ends, which lost 5 bases and 4 bases, there was a span of 9 bases. Germline-derived CDR1 and CDR2 are MDHEN and SYDVKM. CDR3 sequence: CASSRGWNQPQHF. For the CDR3, the DNA is TGTGCCAGCAGTAGGGGGTGGAATCAGCCCCAGCATTTT.

CDR3 sequence: CASSPHLGIADTQYF. The DNA of the CDR3 is TGTGCCAGCAGTCCTCACCTCGGGATCGCAGATACGCAGTATTTT. The rearrangement joins TRBV27 to TRBJ2-3; tentatively, D is TRBD2 (5 bases). The V end was cut by 5 bases, the J end by 4 bases, with 16 bases between. CDR1 MNHEY and CDR2 SMNVEV come from the germline V gene (reference sequence). This CDR3 spans 15 amino acids.

The chain couples TRBV9 to TRBJ1-2; the match to TRBD1 covers 9 bases. From germline, CDR1 is SGDLS and CDR2 YYNGEE. The ends lost 1 base at V and 7 bases at J; junction bases unmatched: 8. The CDR3 extends over 15 amino acids. The CDR3 coding sequence is TGTGCCAGCAGCGTATTCGGACAGGGGAACAGTGGCTACACCTTC. It yields the protein CASSVFGQGNSGYTF.

The chain joins TRBV19 to TRBJ1-5, with 8 nucleotides matching TRBD1. CDR1 is LNHDA and CDR2 is SQIVND in the germline V gene (reference sequence). The CDR3 extends over 12 amino acids. With V trimmed by 6 bases and J by 8 bases, 3 bases remained unmatched. The CDR3 DNA sequence: TGTGCCAGTAGGACAGGGGTTGAGCCCCAGCATTTT. It specifies CASRTGVEPQHF. The full variable domain, in which reference TRBV19 and TRBJ1-5 provide the parts outside the CDR3, is DGGITQSPKYLFRKEGQNVTLSCEQNLNHDAMYWYRQDPGQGLRLIYYSQIVNDFQKGDIAEGYSVSREKKESFPLTVTSAQKNPTAFYLCASRTGVEPQHFGDGTRLSIL.

V gene TRBV5-1 combines with J gene TRBJ2-7; a possible D gene is TRBD1 (5 bases). Trimming cost V 5 bases and J 0 bases, with 6 bases left between them. The CDR3 totals 12 residues. In germline, CDR1 is SGHRS, CDR2 YFSETQ. The CDR3 region has the DNA TGCGCCAGCAGGACAGCCTCCTACGAGCAGTACTTC. It is translated as CASRTASYEQYF.

There are a few counts of this clone. Written as DNA, the CDR3 is TGTGCCAGCACCTCGTCAGACACAGGGCGAGGAAACACCATATATTTT. Protein sequence: CASTSSDTGRGNTIYF. The V and J genes are TRBV5-6 and TRBJ1-3; D may be TRBD1 (6 bases). Germline-derived CDR1 and CDR2 are SGHDT and YYEEEE. The CDR3 length is 16 residues. With 6 bases removed from V and 4 bases from J, the gap between germline ends came to 20 bases.

This chain connects TRBV5-1 to TRBJ2-3; D not resolved. The germline V and J ends were trimmed by 4 bases and 1 base, with 13 bases remaining between them. The germline V gene has CDR1 SGHRS and CDR2 YFSETQ. CDR3 size: 15 residues. The CDR3 spells CASSTTRGRTDTQYF. The CDR3 nucleotides are TGCGCCAGCAGCACAACCAGAGGCCGCACAGATACGCAGTATTTT.

This clone was counted a single time. The chain uses TRBV18 and TRBJ1-4, with 7 bases identical to TRBD1. With V trimmed by 0 bases and J by 7 bases, 14 bases remained unmatched. The CDR3 totals 18 residues. Germline-derived CDR1 and CDR2 are KGHSH and LQKENI. The CDR3 DNA follows: TGTGCCAGCTCACCACCGGGACAGCCCGGTCGGAGTAGTGAAAAACTGTTTTTT. Residues: CASSPPGQPGRSSEKLFF.

The chain combines TRBV5-6 with TRBJ2-7; 7 bases fit TRBD1. CDR1 is SGHDT, CDR2 YYEEEE, per germline. Trimming at V came to 4 bases and at J to 6 bases, leaving 10 bases not matched to a gene. The CDR3 sequence is 14 residues long. The CDR3, as DNA: TGTGCCAGCAGCCCGAGAGGACAGGCGGCCGAGCAGTACTTC. This codes for CASSPRGQAAEQYF.

A note on this clone: The same CDR3 can be traced to other DNA sequences in this sample. The chain recombines TRBV6-1 with TRBJ1-4; D is perhaps TRBD1 (5 bases). Looked up from germline, CDR1 is MNHNS and CDR2 is SASEGT. CDR3 length: 14 amino acids. The CDR3 is CASALWGVNEKLFF. DNA of the CDR3: TGTGCTAGTGCATTGTGGGGGGTAAATGAAAAACTGTTTTTT.

This chain links TRBV30 with TRBJ2-1; 13 nucleotides line up with TRBD2. The J segment lost 4 bases and the V segment lost 2 bases, leaving 5 bases of the junction unmatched. CDR3 length: 16 amino acids. Germline V gene sequence: CDR1 GTSNPN, CDR2 SVGIG (reference sequence). The CDR3 coding sequence is TGTGCCTGGAGTACTAGCGGGGGGGCCTGGTACAATGAGCAGTTCTTC. It encodes CAWSTSGGAWYNEQFF.

The rearrangement links TRBV10-2 to TRBJ2-2; D ambiguous. V was cut by 6 bases and J by 7 bases, with 18 bases left in between. This CDR3 region has 15 residues. Germline-derived CDR1 and CDR2 are WSHSY and SAAADI. The CDR3 is CASSLTSPADGELFF. The CDR3, as DNA: TGCGCCAGCAGCTTGACCAGCCCCGCGGACGGGGAGCTGTTTTTT.

The CDR3 coding sequence is TGTGCCAGCAGTTTATTCTACGGGACAGGGGATGGCTACACCTTC. It encodes CASSLFYGTGDGYTF. The chain is built from TRBV27 and TRBJ1-2; 10 bases agree with TRBD1. Germline lookup yields CDR1 MNHEY and CDR2 SMNVEV (reference sequence). V lost 1 base to trimming and J lost 6 bases; unmatched junction nucleotides: 5. The CDR3 has 15 residues.

The rearrangement links TRBV14 to TRBJ2-1, with 10 bases lining up with TRBD2. The trim removed 1 base at V and 5 bases at J, leaving 8 bases unmatched. This CDR3 is built from 17 residues. Germline V lookup: CDR1 SGHDN, CDR2 FVKESK. CDR3 protein: CASSQGYRTSGDNEQFF. Written as DNA, the CDR3 is TGTGCCAGCAGCCAAGGGTATCGGACTAGCGGTGACAATGAGCAGTTCTTC.

The V gene is TRBV28, the J gene TRBJ2-3, with no clear D. CDR1 is MDHEN and CDR2 is SYDVKM in the germline V gene. The CDR3 covers 12 residues. V was clipped by 7 bases and J by 6 bases, with 11 bases between them. CDR3 region: CASTRFGDTQYF. In DNA form, the CDR3 reads TGTGCCAGCACCCGATTCGGTGATACGCAGTATTTT.